This T cell receptor (beta chain) comes out of a study of blood T cell repertoires in COVID-19. Across the whole study: Spain, Italy and the United States supplied samples that represented acute and convalescent COVID-19. T cells, B-cell-depleted T cells, or PBMCs provided the cDNA or gDNA that served as material.

Seattle patients were enrolled while actively infected and followed longitudinally. Per the authors' pipeline: Reference gene primers were amplified, and this amplification served to estimate nucleated cell counts. Generated by immunoSEQ multiplex PCR, the TCRdb table keeps only in-frame clones and is missing some. The V and J calls and clone size are taken from that table; D and trimming were inferred from the DNA. The sample includes 400,000 or so clones, approximately 90% of them seen just once. The receptor was isolated from a man aged 18-30 years with COVID-19, enrolled during active disease. The sample comprised peripheral blood.

Written as DNA, the CDR3 is TGTGCCAGCAGCTTGGGGGCAGGTAACACTGAAGCTTTCTTT. Translating gives CASSLGAGNTEAFF. The rearrangement links TRBV5-5 to TRBJ1-1, with no clear D. The CDR3 consists of 14 residues. Deletions cut 0 bases from V and 2 bases from J, with 8 bases between. The germline V gene encodes CDR1 SGHKS and CDR2 YYEKEE (reference sequence).